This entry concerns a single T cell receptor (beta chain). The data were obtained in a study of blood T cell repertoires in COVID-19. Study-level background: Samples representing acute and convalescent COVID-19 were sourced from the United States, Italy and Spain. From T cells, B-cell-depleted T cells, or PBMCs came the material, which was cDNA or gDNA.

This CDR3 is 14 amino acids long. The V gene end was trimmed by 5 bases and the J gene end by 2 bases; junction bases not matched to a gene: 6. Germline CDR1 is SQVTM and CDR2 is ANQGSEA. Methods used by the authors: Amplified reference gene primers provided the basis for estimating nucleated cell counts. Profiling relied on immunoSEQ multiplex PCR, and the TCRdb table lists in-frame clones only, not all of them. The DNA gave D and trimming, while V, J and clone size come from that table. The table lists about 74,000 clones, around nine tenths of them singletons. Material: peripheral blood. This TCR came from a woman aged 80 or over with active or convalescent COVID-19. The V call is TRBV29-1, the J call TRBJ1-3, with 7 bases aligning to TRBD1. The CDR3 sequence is CSVTGEDAGNTIYF. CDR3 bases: TGCAGCGTTACAGGGGAGGACGCTGGAAACACCATATATTTT. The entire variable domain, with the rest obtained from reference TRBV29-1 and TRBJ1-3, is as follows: SAVISQKPSRDICQRGTSLTIQCQVDSQVTMMFWYRQQPGQSLTLIATANQGSEATYESGFVIDKFPISRPNLTFSTLTVSNMSPEDSSIYLCSVTGEDAGNTIYFGEGSWLTVV.